This T cell receptor (beta chain) was identified in a study of response to subunit inactivated influenza vaccine. Overall study findings and caveats: Authors suggested that a seasonal influenza vaccination recruits few new T cells each time.

Trimming cost V 6 bases and J 2 bases, with 14 bases left between them. CDR3 length equals 15 residues. In the case of this clonotype: Its specificity is not known.

MiXCR, run by TCRdb on the RT-PCR reads, gives a single entry per CDR3 protein. The sample has fewer than 700,000 distinct CDR3 sequences; about an eighth are singletons. This receptor was taken from a man aged 50-60 years who received an inactivated influenza vaccine. The chain combines TRBV12-3 or TRBV12-4 with TRBJ1-5, with D possibly matching TRBD1 (5 bases). The source material was PBMCs from blood, sampled roughly 46 days after vaccination. The chain's CDR3 is CASSRPEGGNQPQHF. The CDR3 coding sequence is TGTGCCAGCAGCCGTCCCGAAGGGGGCAATCAGCCCCAGCATTTT.